The next 31 T cell receptor beta chains were all read from a single sample in a study of T-cell reconstitution after alpha-beta-depleted transplantation in children. TCRbeta library preparation incorporated unique molecular identifiers. TCRdb independently ran MiXCR on the PCR reads; one entry per CDR3 protein. Among some 460,000 distinct CDR3 sequences listed, about a sixth were seen once. The input for sequencing was PBMCs, mostly from graft donor cells, taken 360 days after TCRalphabeta/CD19-depleted stem cell transplant. All receptors derive from a boy in the first two years of life who had a stem cell transplant for Wiskott-Aldrich syndrome, so the T cells may come from the graft donor.

The V and J genes are TRBV20-1 and TRBJ2-7; D is perhaps TRBD2 (7 bases). Germline V gene sequence: CDR1 DFQATT, CDR2 SNEGSKA (reference sequence). The V and J ends lost 0 bases and 5 bases respectively, with 14 bases between them. The CDR3 length is 14 residues. For the CDR3, the DNA is TGCAGTGCTAGAGATAGGAGGGGGGGGGACGAGCAGTACTTC. Amino acid sequence: CSARDRRGGDEQYF.

This clonotype was seen a handful of times. This chain links TRBV12-3 or TRBV12-4 with TRBJ2-7; D gene unclear. The CDR3 consists of 11 residues. Trimming removed 7 bases from V and 6 bases from J, with 10 bases in between. DNA for the CDR3: TGTGCCAGCACCCTTGGGTCCGAGCAGTACTTC. Translating gives CASTLGSEQYF.

This clonotype was counted a few times. The CDR3 region is CSVAEQGRWEKLFF. DNA of the CDR3: TGCAGCGTAGCAGAACAGGGGCGCTGGGAAAAACTGTTTTTT. The chain is built from TRBV29-1 and TRBJ1-4; 7 nucleotides agree with TRBD1. The V segment lost 6 bases and the J segment 8 bases; nucleotides outside the gene matches: 12. This CDR3 spans 14 amino acids. Germline values: CDR1 SQVTM, CDR2 ANQGSEA. Full variable domain (remainder filled in from reference TRBV29-1 and TRBJ1-4): SAVISQKPSRDICQRGTSLTIQCQVDSQVTMMFWYRQQPGQSLTLIATANQGSEATYESGFVIDKFPISRPNLTFSTLTVSNMSPEDSSIYLCSVAEQGRWEKLFFGSGTQLSVL.

The V call is TRBV4-3, the J call TRBJ1-5; D not resolved. Deletions cut 3 bases from V and 5 bases from J, with 8 bases between. The germline gives CDR1 LGHNA, CDR2 YSLEER. The CDR3 length is 13 residues. The CDR3: CASSQAIHQPQHF. The CDR3, as DNA: TGCGCCAGCAGCCAGGCCATTCATCAGCCCCAGCATTTT.

The V gene is TRBV12-3 or TRBV12-4, the J gene TRBJ2-1; D is perhaps TRBD1 or TRBD2 (5 bases each). The CDR3 runs 16 residues. Trimming shortened V by 5 bases and J by 5 bases, and 19 bases separated the two germline ends. Here the CDR3 DNA reads TGTGCCAGCAGTCCATCCGGGACGGGGCCTCACAATGAGCAGTTCTTC. Protein sequence: CASSPSGTGPHNEQFF.

The table lists this clonotype with a few counts. V gene TRBV2 combines with J gene TRBJ2-1; D remains ambiguous. Germline CDR1 SNHLY, CDR2 FYNNEI. The CDR3 consists of 12 residues. Trimming removed 6 bases at V and 4 bases at J, with 7 bases between. CDR3 in amino acids: CASRGPYNEQFF. The CDR3, as DNA: TGTGCCAGCAGAGGGCCTTACAATGAGCAGTTCTTC.

J is TRBJ1-2 and V is TRBV2, with TRBD1 identical over 8 bases. CDR1 and CDR2 (germline): SNHLY, FYNNEI. There are 14 residues in the CDR3. Losses at the gene ends were 9 bases for V and 2 bases for J; bases not matched to a gene: 8. The CDR3 DNA reads as TGTGCCAGGACAAACAGGGGGGTCAACTATGGCTACACCTTC. Translating it yields CARTNRGVNYGYTF.

J is TRBJ1-2 and V is TRBV5-6, with D possibly TRBD1 on 5 matching bases. V gave up 4 bases and J gave up 2 bases, with 6 bases separating them. The CDR3 is 12 amino acids. The germline CDR1 and CDR2 sequences are SGHDT and YYEEEE. In DNA form, the CDR3 reads TGTGCCAGCAGCCCAGGGAACTATGGCTACACCTTC. Protein product: CASSPGNYGYTF.

The genes are TRBV7-9 and TRBJ1-1; 12 nucleotides line up with TRBD1. The CDR3 totals 17 residues. The trim removed 2 bases at V and 5 bases at J, leaving 9 bases unmatched. The germline V gene encodes CDR1 SEHNR and CDR2 FQNEAQ (reference sequence). The CDR3 sequence is CASSLQGTGGAGTEAFF. In nucleotides, the CDR3 is TGTGCCAGCAGCTTACAGGGGACAGGGGGCGCCGGGACTGAAGCTTTCTTT. Combining the CDR3 with reference TRBV7-9 and TRBJ1-1 gives the whole variable domain DTGVSQNPRHKITKRGQNVTFRCDPISEHNRLYWYRQTLGQGPEFLTYFQNEAQLEKSRLLSDRFSAERPKGSFSTLEIQRTEQGDSAMYLCASSLQGTGGAGTEAFFGQGTRLTVV.

This clonotype was detected only once. V usage is TRBV7-8 and J usage is TRBJ1-2, with 10 bases lining up with TRBD1. Germline V gives CDR1 SGHVS, CDR2 FQNEAQ. Losses at the gene ends were 5 bases for V and 8 bases for J; bases not matched to a gene: 11. This CDR3 contains 15 residues. The CDR3 coding sequence is TGTGCCAGCAGCCCAGCTGACAGGGGGCGGAGGGGCTACACCTTC. It yields the protein CASSPADRGRRGYTF. Together with reference TRBV7-8 and TRBJ1-2, the CDR3 gives the full variable domain: GAGVSQSPRYKVAKRGQDVALRCDPISGHVSLFWYQQALGQGPEFLTYFQNEAQLDKSGLPSDRFFAERPEGSVSTLKIQRTQQEDSAVYLCASSPADRGRRGYTFGSGTRLTVV.

The CDR3 loop reads CASSFYPRGKDGDTQYF. The CDR3, as DNA: TGTGCCAGCAGTTTCTACCCGAGGGGCAAGGATGGAGATACGCAGTATTTT. The J gene is TRBJ2-3, the V gene TRBV27; the D call may be TRBD1 or TRBD2 (5 bases each). Germline values: CDR1 MNHEY, CDR2 SMNVEV (reference sequence). The CDR3 contains 17 residues. V shed 3 bases and J shed 5 bases, with 21 bases lying between them.

The rearrangement uses TRBV12-3 or TRBV12-4 and TRBJ2-3; 9 bases align to TRBD2. This CDR3 is built from 17 residues. Trimming cost V 3 bases and J 2 bases; bases outside gene matches: 9. The CDR3, as DNA: TGTGCCAGCAGTTTCGGAATAGCGGGAGCCCCCACAGATACGCAGTATTTT. It is translated as CASSFGIAGAPTDTQYF.

To note about this clonotype: This may arise from a read error, as a much more abundant clone is one base away. This rearrangement joins TRBV7-2 to TRBJ2-5; 8 nucleotides line up with TRBD1. Germline CDR1 SGHTA, CDR2 FQGNSA. The CDR3 contains 14 residues. The trim removed 1 base at V and 3 bases at J, leaving 1 base unmatched. CDR3 sequence: CASSLDRGEETQYF. CDR3 bases: TGTGCCAGCAGCTTAGACAGGGGGGAAGAGACCCAGTACTTC.

This clonotype was counted only a few times. V is TRBV5-1 and J is TRBJ2-7; D is perhaps TRBD2 (6 bases). Germline lookup yields CDR1 SGHRS and CDR2 YFSETQ. V was cut by 4 bases and J by 2 bases, with 10 bases left in between. The CDR3 is 13 amino acids. CDR3 sequence reads: CASSQGLAYEQYF. CDR3 sequence (DNA): TGCGCCAGCAGCCAGGGACTCGCCTACGAGCAGTACTTC.

This clonotype has just a few counts. The chain combines TRBV11-2 with TRBJ2-7, with D perhaps TRBD1 (6 bases). This CDR3 comprises 15 residues. Trimming cost V 3 bases and J 4 bases, with 16 bases left between them. Germline CDR1 reads SGHAT; CDR2 reads FQNNGV. The CDR3 loop reads CASSFRGGPLYEQYF. The CDR3 region has the DNA TGTGCCAGCAGCTTTAGAGGGGGTCCGCTTTACGAGCAGTACTTC.

The chain recombines TRBV7-2 with TRBJ2-3; D call uncertain. The germline V and J ends were trimmed by 5 bases and 8 bases, with 20 bases remaining between them. The CDR3 sequence is 15 residues long. Germline assignment: CDR1 SGHTA and CDR2 FQGNSA. CDR3 sequence reads: CASSLSTLGLRTQYF. CDR3 DNA: TGTGCCAGCAGCCTTAGCACCCTAGGGCTCCGTACGCAGTATTTT.

This clonotype appeared a few times. The chain uses TRBV5-1 and TRBJ2-7; D remains unclear. In germline, CDR1 is SGHRS, CDR2 YFSETQ. The V and J ends lost 4 bases and 2 bases respectively, with 16 bases between them. The CDR3 runs 15 residues. The CDR3 is CASSHRGRATYEQYF. The CDR3 coding sequence is TGCGCCAGCAGCCATAGAGGAAGGGCAACCTACGAGCAGTACTTC. Full variable domain (rest looked up from reference TRBV5-1 and TRBJ2-7): KAGVTQTPRYLIKTRGQQVTLSCSPISGHRSVSWYQQTPGQGLQFLFEYFSETQRNKGNFPGRFSGRQFSNSRSEMNVSTLELGDSALYLCASSHRGRATYEQYFGPGTRLTVT.

This clonotype was seen a handful of times. The chain couples TRBV15 to TRBJ1-2; tentative D call: TRBD1 (6 bases). The CDR3 is 15 amino acids. The V end was cut by 1 base, the J end by 8 bases, with 17 bases between. Per the germline V gene, CDR1 is LNHNV and CDR2 is YYDKDF (reference sequence). The CDR3, as DNA: TGTGCCACCAGCAGAGCCCTTCGACAGGAGGGCGGCTACACCTTC. Translating it yields CATSRALRQEGGYTF.

This chain uses TRBV10-3 with TRBJ2-7; tentative D call: TRBD2 (6 bases). Trimming cost V 6 bases and J 2 bases, with 17 bases left between them. The CDR3 contains 15 residues. Germline V lookup: CDR1 ENHRY, CDR2 SYGVKD. CDR3 amino acids: CAIRRSSGTPYEQYF. Written as DNA, the CDR3 is TGTGCCATCAGGAGGAGTAGCGGCACACCCTACGAGCAGTACTTC.

The CDR3 spells CASSGIASPNTGELFF. DNA for the CDR3: TGTGCCAGCAGTGGAATAGCGTCCCCGAACACCGGGGAGCTGTTTTTT. The chain recombines TRBV2 with TRBJ2-2, with D possibly matching TRBD2 (5 bases). Trimming took off 4 bases at V and 0 bases at J, with 12 bases between the two ends. Germline CDR1 reads SNHLY; CDR2 reads FYNNEI. The CDR3 totals 16 residues.

The table lists this clonotype with a few counts. The chain couples TRBV10-3 to TRBJ2-2; D ambiguous. Germline assignment: CDR1 ENHRY and CDR2 SYGVKD. Deletions cut 2 bases from V and 5 bases from J, with 6 bases between. The CDR3 contains 13 residues. This CDR3 is CAISENPTGELFF. The CDR3 nucleotides are TGTGCCATCAGTGAGAATCCGACCGGGGAGCTGTTTTTT.

This clonotype was picked up many times. This sequence joins TRBV4-3 and TRBJ2-7, with D possibly being TRBD2 (6 bases). CDR3 length equals 15 residues. Germline assignment: CDR1 LGHNA and CDR2 YSLEER. Trimming took 0 bases from V and 7 from J, leaving 16 bases between them. This CDR3 is CASSQDRLDGREQYF. The CDR3 nucleotides are TGCGCCAGCAGCCAAGATAGACTAGATGGGCGGGAGCAGTACTTC.

This clonotype was detected a few times. The chain is built from TRBV29-1 and TRBJ2-7; 8 bases are shared with TRBD1. The CDR3 is 14 residues long. In germline, CDR1 is SQVTM, CDR2 ANQGSEA. Germline trimming cut 6 bases from V and 5 bases from J; bases unmatched to any gene: 12. The CDR3 spells CSVYSRTGRNEQYF. CDR3 sequence (DNA): TGCAGCGTGTACTCCCGGACAGGGCGCAACGAGCAGTACTTC.

This rearrangement joins TRBV5-1 to TRBJ1-3; a weak D match, TRBD1 (6 bases). From germline, CDR1 is SGHRS and CDR2 YFSETQ. V lost 0 bases and J lost 4, with 17 bases in between. This CDR3 comprises 17 residues. CDR3 sequence: CASSLVGTTGIGNTIYF. As DNA, the CDR3 is TGCGCCAGCAGCTTGGTCGGAACCACAGGGATCGGAAACACCATATATTTT.

CDR3 nucleotides: TGCGCCAGCAGCTTGGGGACCGGGACAGGCTTTGGAAACACCATATATTTT. Translated: CASSLGTGTGFGNTIYF. The chain uses TRBV5-1 and TRBJ1-3; the match to TRBD1 covers 8 bases. Germline loops: CDR1 SGHRS, CDR2 YFSETQ. The V gene end was trimmed by 0 bases and the J gene end by 3 bases; junction bases not matched to a gene: 8. CDR3 size: 17 residues.

This chain joins TRBV12-3 or TRBV12-4 and TRBJ2-6, with 8 positions matching TRBD1. Trimming cost V 5 bases and J 0 bases; bases outside gene matches: 9. This CDR3 comprises 18 residues. The CDR3 protein is CASSRTGIFSSGANVLTF. The CDR3 coding sequence is TGTGCCAGCAGTCGGACAGGGATTTTCAGCTCTGGGGCCAACGTCCTGACTTTC.

In this sample, this clonotype turned up a few times. The chain employs TRBV11-2 and TRBJ2-7; 10 positions match TRBD2. This CDR3 has 18 amino acids. Germline V CDR1 and CDR2: SGHAT, FQNNGV. V lost 4 bases, J lost 8 bases, and 20 bases stayed unmatched. CDR3 protein: CASSSSYSGGLDPGKQYF. The CDR3 coding sequence is TGTGCCAGCAGCTCAAGTTATAGCGGGGGGCTGGATCCCGGTAAGCAGTACTTC.

V is TRBV24-1 and J is TRBJ2-1, with 8 bases lining up with TRBD1. The CDR3 is made up of 15 amino acids. The J segment lost 4 bases and the V segment lost 5 bases, leaving 6 bases of the junction unmatched. Germline loops: CDR1 KGHDR, CDR2 SFDVKD. This chain's CDR3 is CATSGPGQAYNEQFF. The CDR3, as DNA: TGTGCCACCAGTGGCCCGGGACAGGCTTACAATGAGCAGTTCTTC.

This clonotype was recorded at least ten times. The rearrangement links TRBV9 to TRBJ1-1; the D is unclear. The V end was cut by 0 bases, the J end by 2 bases, with 5 bases between. The length of the CDR3 is 13 residues. Germline assignment: CDR1 SGDLS and CDR2 YYNGEE. The CDR3 here is CASSVAPNTEAFF. As DNA, the CDR3 is TGTGCCAGCAGCGTAGCCCCTAACACTGAAGCTTTCTTT.

The V call is TRBV9, the J call TRBJ2-7; 8 bases align to TRBD2. CDR3 length equals 14 residues. V lost 4 bases to trimming and J lost 2 bases; unmatched junction nucleotides: 5. Germline CDR1 SGDLS, CDR2 YYNGEE. The CDR3 here is CASSRGGPPYEQYF. CDR3 DNA: TGTGCCAGCAGCCGGGGGGGGCCCCCCTACGAGCAGTACTTC.

The chain combines TRBV2 with TRBJ1-1; unclear D gene. The germline gives CDR1 SNHLY, CDR2 FYNNEI. This CDR3 comprises 13 residues. Trimming removed 3 bases from V and 1 base from J, with 6 bases in between. CDR3 coding DNA: TGTGCCAGCAGTGATCTGGCGAACACTGAAGCTTTCTTT. This translates into CASSDLANTEAFF.